This TCR beta chain was documented in a study of T-cell reconstitution after alpha-beta-depleted transplantation in children. As regards this clonotype: Possible read error: a much larger clone is one base away.

The length of the CDR3 is 13 residues. In germline, CDR1 is MGHRA, CDR2 YSYEKL. Trimming shortened V by 5 bases and J by 11 bases, and 16 bases separated the two germline ends. Unique molecular identifiers tagged the TCRbeta library. Each CDR3 protein is one row after TCRdb ran MiXCR on the PCR reads. The data contain roughly 150,000 distinct CDR3 sequences, roughly 10% of them singletons. The rearrangement uses TRBV4-1 and TRBJ1-3; D call uncertain. Source: PBMCs, taken before TCRalphabeta/CD19-depleted stem cell transplant. This sequence originates from a boy aged 2 to 10 with acute myeloid leukemia, due to receive a stem cell transplant. CDR3 nucleotides: TGCGCCAGCAGCGCCCGGGCCTCTGACGCCATATATTTT. Protein sequence: CASSARASDAIYF.